Listed here are 18 T cell receptor beta chains from one sample, sequenced in a study of PD-1 blockade in mismatch repair-deficient tumors. Using immunoSEQ multiplex PCR, the repertoire was profiled, and TCRdb retains in-frame clones only, with some absent. Of over 100,000 clones listed, approximately 80% are singletons. Here the sequenced sample was peripheral blood, taken about 13 months after starting pembrolizumab. The origin of the receptors is an adult with mismatch repair-deficient cancer.

The chain is built from TRBV27 and TRBJ2-2, with TRBD1 identical over 7 bases. Germline assignment: CDR1 MNHEY and CDR2 SMNVEV (reference sequence). The CDR3 runs to 16 residues. Trimming at V came to 5 bases and at J to 7 bases, leaving 13 bases not matched to a gene. CDR3 residues: CASSTPGQYVFGELFF. Written as DNA, the CDR3 is TGTGCCAGCAGTACGCCGGGACAGTACGTATTCGGGGAGCTGTTTTTT.

This chain connects TRBV7-6 to TRBJ2-2; possibly TRBD2 for D (7 bases). V was clipped by 5 bases and J by 3 bases, with 19 bases between them. Germline CDR1 and CDR2: SGHVS and FNYEAQ. The CDR3 loop spans 17 amino acids. Written as DNA, the CDR3 is TGTGCCAGCAGCCCTCGAGGGGGGGCGCCGGACACCGGGGAGCTGTTTTTT. Amino acids: CASSPRGGAPDTGELFF. Together with reference TRBV7-6 and TRBJ2-2, the CDR3 gives the full variable domain: GAGVSQSPRYKVTKRGQDVALRCDPISGHVSLYWYRQALGQGPEFLTYFNYEAQQDKSGLPNDRFSAERPEGSISTLTIQRTEQRDSAMYRCASSPRGGAPDTGELFFGEGSRLTVL.

This chain links TRBV5-1 with TRBJ1-4, with TRBD1 matching over 11 bases. V lost 0 bases to trimming and J lost 12 bases; unmatched junction nucleotides: 10. This CDR3 region has 16 residues. CDR1 SGHRS and CDR2 YFSETQ come from the germline V gene. CDR3 sequence: CASSLAGQGALVELFF. The CDR3 coding sequence is TGCGCCAGCAGCTTGGCAGGACAGGGGGCTCTCGTGGAACTGTTTTTT.

The chain joins TRBV5-6 to TRBJ2-1; D unresolved. Between the trimmed V and J ends, which lost 2 bases and 5 bases, there was a span of 5 bases. This CDR3 is 12 amino acids long. The germline CDR1 and CDR2 sequences are SGHDT and YYEEEE. CDR3 nucleotides: TGTGCCAGCAGCTTACGACACAATGAGCAGTTCTTC. Its protein product is CASSLRHNEQFF.

This clone turned up a few times. The J gene is TRBJ2-1, the V gene TRBV7-8, with TRBD2 matching over 10 bases. Germline CDR1 reads SGHVS; CDR2 reads FQNEAQ. This CDR3 region has 17 residues. The junction had 15 bases not matched to a gene; V was cut back by 3 bases and J by 10 bases. The CDR3 here is CASSFRWEPSGRREQFF. CDR3 nucleotides: TGTGCCAGCAGCTTTCGCTGGGAACCTAGCGGGAGAAGGGAGCAGTTCTTC.

The chain has TRBV28 and TRBJ1-2; 7 positions match TRBD1. V gave up 5 bases and J gave up 4 bases; unmatched junction bases: 10. Germline CDR1 MDHEN, CDR2 SYDVKM. The CDR3 contains 15 residues. CDR3 amino acids: CASSPGTQGSYGYTF. For the CDR3, the DNA is TGTGCCAGCAGTCCCGGGACACAGGGGTCCTATGGCTACACCTTC.

The chain joins TRBV15 to TRBJ2-3, with 16 bases identical to TRBD2. With 2 bases clipped from V and 6 bases from J, the junction kept 2 bases outside the gene matches. CDR1 is LNHNV and CDR2 is YYDKDF in the germline V gene (reference sequence). The CDR3 has 16 residues. CDR3 bases: TGTGCCACCAGCAGATTGGGACTAGCGGGAGGGGATACGCAGTATTTT. Amino acid sequence: CATSRLGLAGGDTQYF.

This rearrangement joins TRBV28 to TRBJ1-5, with a possible D match to TRBD1 (6 bases). The CDR3 is 14 residues long. The V end was cut by 2 bases, the J end by 7 bases, with 12 bases between. Germline V lookup: CDR1 MDHEN, CDR2 SYDVKM. This chain's CDR3 is CASSLGNRAQPQHF. CDR3 DNA: TGTGCCAGCAGTTTAGGGAACAGGGCCCAGCCCCAGCATTTT.

J is TRBJ2-1 and V is TRBV7-2; 9 bases fit TRBD2. V lost 5 bases, J lost 0 bases, and 5 bases stayed unmatched. Germline V gene lookup returns CDR1 SGHTA and CDR2 FQGNSA. This CDR3 has 16 amino acids. The CDR3 region is CASSNSGRGSYNEQFF. In DNA, the CDR3 is TGTGCCAGCAGCAATAGCGGGAGAGGCTCCTACAATGAGCAGTTCTTC.

This chain uses TRBV5-1 with TRBJ1-2; D is possibly TRBD1 (5 bases). V was trimmed by 9 bases and J by 5 bases, leaving 14 bases between them. CDR3 length: 12 residues. CDR1 and CDR2 (germline): SGHRS, YFSETQ. The CDR3, as DNA: TGCGCCACCGGGACTGACGATTATGGCTACACCTTC. Its translation: CATGTDDYGYTF.

The chain has TRBV13 and TRBJ2-2; 9 bases agree with TRBD2. Germline trimming cut 3 bases from V and 7 bases from J; bases unmatched to any gene: 6. The CDR3 consists of 15 residues. Per the germline V gene, CDR1 is PRHDT and CDR2 is FYEKMQ (reference sequence). The chain's CDR3 is CASSFASGKVGELFF. In DNA form, the CDR3 reads TGTGCCAGCAGCTTTGCTAGCGGGAAAGTCGGGGAGCTGTTTTTT.

This sequence joins TRBV7-9 and TRBJ2-7; 11 nucleotides agree with TRBD2. V trimming: 5 bases; J trimming: 3 bases; junction bases outside the gene matches: 9. Germline V gene data show CDR1 as SEHNR and CDR2 as FQNEAQ (reference sequence). This CDR3 region has 16 residues. CDR3 sequence reads: CASSAIAGGPRYEQYF. The CDR3 DNA sequence: TGTGCCAGCAGCGCCATAGCGGGAGGGCCCCGCTACGAGCAGTACTTC.

V gene TRBV19 combines with J gene TRBJ1-1; no reliable D call. V was cut by 5 bases and J by 1 base, with 8 bases left in between. This CDR3 has 13 amino acids. Looked up from germline, CDR1 is LNHDA and CDR2 is SQIVND (reference sequence). CDR3 in amino acids: CASSRPQNTEAFF. The CDR3 DNA reads as TGTGCCAGTAGTCGACCTCAGAACACTGAAGCTTTCTTT.

CDR3 residues: CASSQALAGGYNEQFF. The CDR3 nucleotides are TGCGCCAGCAGCCAAGCACTAGCGGGGGGCTACAATGAGCAGTTCTTC. The chain combines TRBV4-1 with TRBJ2-1; TRBD2 agrees at 12 bases. The CDR3 runs to 16 residues. V lost 1 base and J lost 3; bases outside the gene matches: 1. Germline V lookup: CDR1 MGHRA, CDR2 YSYEKL.

The V gene is TRBV7-3, the J gene TRBJ2-1; possibly TRBD2 for D (6 bases). Deletions cut 3 bases from V and 6 bases from J, with 15 bases between. Germline CDR1 is SGHTA and CDR2 is FQGTGA. The CDR3 contains 15 residues. CDR3 residues: CASSLLAGISNEQFF. CDR3 sequence (DNA): TGTGCCAGCAGCTTGTTGGCGGGAATAAGCAATGAGCAGTTCTTC.

The chain uses TRBV21-1 and TRBJ1-1. TRBV21-1 is flagged as a pseudogene. The CDR3 runs 11 residues. The CDR3: CASSSSDEAFF. In DNA, the CDR3 is TGTGCCAGCAGCTCCTCGGACGAAGCTTTCTTT.

This rearrangement joins TRBV7-3 to TRBJ2-3; TRBD2 matches at 8 bases. The V and J ends lost 2 bases and 4 bases, in that order; junction bases with no gene match: 8. This CDR3 region has 16 residues. In germline, CDR1 is SGHTA, CDR2 FQGTGA. CDR3 amino acids: CASSLASGLAPDTQYF. The CDR3 coding sequence is TGTGCCAGCAGCTTAGCTAGCGGGCTCGCCCCAGATACGCAGTATTTT.

J is TRBJ1-3 and V is TRBV10-3; 9 positions agree with TRBD1. This CDR3 has 16 residues. Per germline, CDR1 ENHRY and CDR2 SYGVKD. V lost 10 bases and J lost 0; bases outside the gene matches: 10. CDR3 sequence (DNA): TGTGCCACCAGCGGGGACAGGGCGAGCTCTGGAAACACCATATATTTT. This encodes CATSGDRASSGNTIYF.